Sequencing of this T cell receptor (beta chain) was carried out in a study of long-term antiretroviral therapy in people with HIV. Study-wide findings and caveats: Clones that had undergone expansion before ART prevailed in the repertoire throughout all time points. ART adherence, viral resistance and therapy changes were not recorded.

Running of the v3.0 immunoSEQ assay took place at survey level. Researchers set sequencing to target about 35,000-55,000 T-cell genomes per sample. Clones were sequenced by immunoSEQ multiplex PCR, and TCRdb holds only the in-frame ones, with some missing. The data show some 35,000 clones, approximately 94% seen once. For this clone: Its antigen is still unknown.

Trimming stripped 3 bases from V and 2 bases from J, with 16 bases between. From germline, CDR1 is SGHDN and CDR2 FVKESK. This CDR3 contains 16 residues. This receptor was identified in a woman in her forties or fifties with HIV. Sequencing used unsorted PBMCs, obtained 4.1 years after starting antiretroviral therapy. The chain recombines TRBV14 with TRBJ2-5; maybe TRBD1 (6 bases). The chain's CDR3 is CASSQAGQRFQETQYF. The CDR3 DNA follows: TGTGCCAGCAGCCAGGCAGGACAGCGTTTTCAAGAGACCCAGTACTTC.